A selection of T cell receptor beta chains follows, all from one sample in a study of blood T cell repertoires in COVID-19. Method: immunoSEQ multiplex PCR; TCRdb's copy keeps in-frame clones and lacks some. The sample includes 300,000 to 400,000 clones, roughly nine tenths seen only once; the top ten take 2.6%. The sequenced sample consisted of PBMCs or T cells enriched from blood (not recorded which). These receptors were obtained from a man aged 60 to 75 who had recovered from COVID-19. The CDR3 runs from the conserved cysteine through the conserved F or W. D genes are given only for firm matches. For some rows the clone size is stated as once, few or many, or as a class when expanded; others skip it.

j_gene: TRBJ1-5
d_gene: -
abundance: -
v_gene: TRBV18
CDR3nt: TGTGCCAGCTCACCACTCCCCAGGGGCGCGGATCAGCCCCAGCATTTT
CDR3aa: CASSPLPRGADQPQHF

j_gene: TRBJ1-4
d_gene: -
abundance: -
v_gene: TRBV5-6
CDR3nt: TGTGCCAGCAGCTTGGCTCCGGTTCTGAGCGGAAAACTGTTTTTT
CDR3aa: CASSLAPVLSGKLFF

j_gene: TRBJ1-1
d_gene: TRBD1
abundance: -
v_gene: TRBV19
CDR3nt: TGTGCCAGTACCGGGACAGGATCGAACACTGAAGCTTTCTTT
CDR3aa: CASTGTGSNTEAFF

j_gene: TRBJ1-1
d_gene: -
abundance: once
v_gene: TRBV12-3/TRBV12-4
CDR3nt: TGTGCCAGCAGTTTGGACACTATTTTCTTT
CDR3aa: CASSLDTIFF

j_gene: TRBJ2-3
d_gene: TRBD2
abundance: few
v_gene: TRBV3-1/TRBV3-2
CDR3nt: TGTGCCAGCAGCCAGGGACTAGCGGGAACAGATACGCAGTATTTT
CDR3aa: CASSQGLAGTDTQYF

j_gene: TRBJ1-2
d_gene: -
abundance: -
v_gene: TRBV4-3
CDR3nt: TGCGCCAGCAGCCAAGATCACGGCAGGAATGCTAACTATGGCTACACCTTC
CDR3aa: CASSQDHGRNANYGYTF

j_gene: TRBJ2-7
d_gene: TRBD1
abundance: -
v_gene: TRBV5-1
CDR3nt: TGCGCCAGCAGCTTGCGCAGGGGGCCCTACGAGCAGTACTTC
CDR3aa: CASSLRRGPYEQYF

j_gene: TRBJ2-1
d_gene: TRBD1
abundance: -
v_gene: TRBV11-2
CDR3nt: TGTGCCGGAGGGACAGGGTACGGCAATGAGCAGTTCTTC
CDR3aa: CAGGTGYGNEQFF

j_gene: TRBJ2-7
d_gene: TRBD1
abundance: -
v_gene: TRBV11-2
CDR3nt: TGTGCCAGCAGCAGACGGACAGGGTACGAGCAGTACTTC
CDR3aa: CASSRRTGYEQYF

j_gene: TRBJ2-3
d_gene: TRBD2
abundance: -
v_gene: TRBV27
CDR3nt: TGTGCCAGCAGTTTAAGGGGGTCTTTCCCGAGGCGGGAGGGCCCTCCGGAAGTCACAGATACGCAGTATTTT
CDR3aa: CASSLRGSFPRREGPPEVTDTQYF

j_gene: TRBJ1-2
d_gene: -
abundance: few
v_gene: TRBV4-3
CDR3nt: TGCGCCAGCAGCCAAGACAGGAGCCGGAGGCGCTACACCTTC
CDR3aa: CASSQDRSRRRYTF

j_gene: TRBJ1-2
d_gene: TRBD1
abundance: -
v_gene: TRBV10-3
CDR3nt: TGTGCCATCAGTGCCCCGGGACAGGGAGGCTACACCTTC
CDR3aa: CAISAPGQGGYTF

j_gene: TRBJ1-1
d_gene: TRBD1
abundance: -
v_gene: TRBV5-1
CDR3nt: TGCGCCAGCTCCGGACAGGTGAACACTGAAGCTTTCTTT
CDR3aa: CASSGQVNTEAFF